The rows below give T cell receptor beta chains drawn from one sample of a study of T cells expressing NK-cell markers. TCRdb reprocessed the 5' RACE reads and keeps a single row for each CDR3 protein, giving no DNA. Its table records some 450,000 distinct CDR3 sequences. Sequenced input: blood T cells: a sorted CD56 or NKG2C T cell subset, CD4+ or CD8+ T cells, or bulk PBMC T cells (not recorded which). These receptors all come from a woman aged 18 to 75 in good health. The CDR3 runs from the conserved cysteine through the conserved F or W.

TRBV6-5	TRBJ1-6	CASSLDRDSPLHF
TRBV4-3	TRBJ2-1	CASSQGPGHHNEQFF
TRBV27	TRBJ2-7	CASSYQGSYEQYF
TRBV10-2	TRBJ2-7	CASSRDTSYEQYF
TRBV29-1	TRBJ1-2	CSVEAGQGYYGYTF
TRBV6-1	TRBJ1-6	CASSLRGQGASYNSPLHF
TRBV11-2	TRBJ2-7	CASSNRDRDLLSEQYF
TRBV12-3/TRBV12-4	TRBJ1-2	CASSLRGLANYGYTF
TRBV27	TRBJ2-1	CASSFVTSGRQAYNEQFF
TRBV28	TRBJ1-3	CASSLFGTSGGGNTIYF
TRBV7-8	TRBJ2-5	CASSPPEGGTQYF
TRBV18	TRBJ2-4	CASSPIRRPKYGQNIQYF
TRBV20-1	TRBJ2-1	CSASGLAGDGEQFF
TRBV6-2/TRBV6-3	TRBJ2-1	CASSYRRTDSYNEQFF
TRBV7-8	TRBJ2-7	CASSSTGVERLTYEQYF
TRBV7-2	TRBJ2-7	CASSVGTTYYEQYF
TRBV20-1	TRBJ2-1	CSAHPLRGGAYNEQFF
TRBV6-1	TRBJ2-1	CASRPITYNEQFF